The 11 T cell receptor beta chains in this list originate from one sample, sequenced in a study of blood T cell repertoires in COVID-19. The method was immunoSEQ multiplex PCR; TCRdb's version includes in-frame clones alone and lacks a portion of them. Of hundreds of thousands of clones listed, over 75% are singletons. The sequenced sample consisted of PBMCs or T cells enriched from blood (not recorded which). Receptors were obtained from a man younger than 40 with acute COVID-19.

The chain links TRBV28 to TRBJ1-5, with D hard to call. Trimming pared 11 bases from V and 3 bases from J, leaving 14 bases between. Germline loops: CDR1 MDHEN, CDR2 SYDVKM. The CDR3 covers 13 residues. As DNA, the CDR3 is TGTGCCGGGAGTAGGATGGTCAATCAGCCCCAGCATTTT. Translation: CAGSRMVNQPQHF.

The chain uses TRBV28 and TRBJ1-5; 7 bases map to TRBD1. Germline assignment: CDR1 MDHEN and CDR2 SYDVKM. V was pared by 7 bases and J by 11 bases, with 20 bases of the junction left unmatched. CDR3 length: 16 residues. CDR3: CASTVLGTVLFEAQHF. CDR3 nucleotide sequence: TGTGCCAGCACGGTCCTCGGGACAGTACTTTTTGAGGCCCAGCATTTT.

This chain links TRBV10-3 with TRBJ2-2; 8 nucleotides match TRBD1. The CDR3 runs to 15 residues. V was pared by 6 bases and J by 4 bases, with 7 bases of the junction left unmatched. Germline CDR1 reads ENHRY; CDR2 reads SYGVKD. CDR3 amino acids: CAISLGQGITGELFF. Here the CDR3 DNA reads TGTGCCATCAGCTTAGGACAGGGAATCACCGGGGAGCTGTTTTTT.

J is TRBJ2-7 and V is TRBV20-1; possibly TRBD1 for D (7 bases). The CDR3 totals 12 residues. V was shortened by 3 bases and J by 9 bases, with 15 bases between the two germline ends. Germline loops: CDR1 DFQATT, CDR2 SNEGSKA (reference sequence). The CDR3 region is CSASPGGIVQYF. The CDR3 DNA is TGCAGTGCTAGTCCAGGGGGGATAGTGCAGTACTTC.

The chain links TRBV10-1 to TRBJ2-3; D gene ambiguous. V was cut by 3 bases and J by 3 bases, with 4 bases left in between. CDR1 and CDR2 (germline): WNHNN, SYGVQD (reference sequence). The CDR3 runs 12 residues. The CDR3 DNA follows: TGCGCCAGCAGTGACAGGACAGATACGCAGTATTTT. It is translated as CASSDRTDTQYF.

This chain connects TRBV24-1 to TRBJ2-1, with a possible D match to TRBD1 (6 bases). CDR3 length: 14 amino acids. With 5 bases removed from V and 7 bases from J, the gap between germline ends came to 14 bases. CDR1 is KGHDR and CDR2 is SFDVKD in the germline V gene. The CDR3 reads CATSVSWGPNEQFF. CDR3 coding DNA: TGTGCCACCAGTGTATCGTGGGGGCCAAATGAGCAGTTCTTC.

The J gene is TRBJ2-3, the V gene TRBV6-4; 10 positions match TRBD2. V shed 3 bases, J shed 1 base, and the junction held 7 bases outside the gene matches. The CDR3 totals 17 residues. Germline lookup yields CDR1 MRHNA and CDR2 SNTAGT. CDR3 DNA: TGTGCCAGCAGTGAAAGTGTGAGCGGGGGGGGCACAGATACGCAGTATTTT. This encodes CASSESVSGGGTDTQYF.

This chain links TRBV11-3 with TRBJ2-2, with TRBD1 as a possible D gene (5 bases). The germline V gene encodes CDR1 SGHNT and CDR2 YENEEA. The V and J ends lost 5 bases and 4 bases respectively, with 8 bases between them. This CDR3 comprises 13 residues. The DNA of the CDR3 is TGTGCCAGCAGCGGCAGGGTCACCGGGGAGCTGTTTTTT. It codes for CASSGRVTGELFF.

The rearrangement joins TRBV11-2 to TRBJ2-2; tentatively, D is TRBD2 (7 bases). The CDR3 covers 14 residues. Per the germline V gene, CDR1 is SGHAT and CDR2 is FQNNGV. Trimming removed 3 bases from V and 4 bases from J, with 9 bases in between. For the CDR3, the DNA is TGTGCCAGCAGCTTTAGGGGGGGCACCGGGGAGCTGTTTTTT. Protein product: CASSFRGGTGELFF.

This clone appeared a single time. The chain carries TRBV15 and TRBJ2-3; possibly TRBD1 for D (6 bases). The CDR3 totals 16 residues. In germline, CDR1 is LNHNV, CDR2 YYDKDF (reference sequence). V shed 5 bases and J shed 4 bases, with 19 bases lying between them. This chain's CDR3 is CATSGYATGLADTQYF. Here the CDR3 DNA reads TGTGCCACCAGCGGATACGCAACAGGGCTTGCAGATACGCAGTATTTT.

The V call is TRBV11-2, the J call TRBJ1-4, with a tentative D call TRBD1 (5 bases). V was trimmed by 3 bases and J by 8 bases, leaving 13 bases between them. Germline CDR1 and CDR2: SGHAT and FQNNGV. CDR3 size: 14 residues. The CDR3 loop reads CASSFGRKGEKLFF. Here the CDR3 DNA reads TGTGCCAGCAGCTTTGGGCGGAAGGGGGAAAAACTGTTTTTT.